The 9 T cell receptor beta chains below all came from one sample that was sequenced in a study of chemoradiotherapy in HPV16-positive cancers (dated by TCRdb to about 2022). Receptor libraries were prepared by the immunoSEQ multiplex PCR assay. This immuneACCESS table, as held by TCRdb, lists in-frame sequences with V and J called but not all clones. Of the missing ones, under half trace to an unresolved V gene in checked studies; the others have no known cause. Within this sample are some 5,600 clones, with roughly 84% of them counted one time only. The ten largest clonotypes hold 8% to 9.5% of the sample. The sequenced sample was tumor tissue, obtained from a patient who underwent chemoradiotherapy. Receptors originate from a human donor with HPV-associated anogenital cancer.

V and J are TRBV4-3 and TRBJ2-7, with TRBD2 matching over 8 bases. The V gene's germline CDR1 is LGHNA and CDR2 YSLEER. V lost 1 base and J lost 3; bases outside the gene matches: 5. The CDR3 is 15 residues long. This chain's CDR3 is CASSQVPGLDYEQYF. For the CDR3, the DNA is TGCGCCAGCAGCCAAGTACCGGGACTAGACTACGAGCAGTACTTC.

This chain joins TRBV6-5 and TRBJ2-2; perhaps D is TRBD1 or TRBD2 (6 bases each). The germline V gene encodes CDR1 MNHEY and CDR2 SVGAGI. The CDR3 contains 15 residues. V lost 8 bases to trimming and J lost 4 bases, with 17 bases between them. In DNA form, the CDR3 reads TGTGCCAGCTTACAGGGAGTGGGGGGCACCGGGGAGCTGTTTTTT. Its translation is CASLQGVGGTGELFF.

This clone was counted only a few times. The gene calls are TRBV19 and TRBJ2-2; D is perhaps TRBD2 (5 bases). V shed 8 bases and J shed 6 bases, with 10 bases lying between them. CDR1 is LNHDA, CDR2 SQIVND, per germline (reference sequence). This CDR3 spans 12 amino acids. The CDR3 loop is CASPDGAGELFF. CDR3 DNA sequence: TGTGCCAGTCCAGACGGGGCCGGGGAGCTGTTTTTT.

This clone was detected only a few times. V and J are TRBV5-4 and TRBJ1-2; 11 positions agree with TRBD1. With 0 bases clipped from V and 4 bases from J, the junction kept 2 bases outside the gene matches. In germline, CDR1 is SGHNT, CDR2 YYREEE (reference sequence). The CDR3 spans 15 residues. The CDR3 bases are TGTGCCAGCAGCTTGGCCGGGACAGGGGGCTATGGCTACACCTTC. Its protein is CASSLAGTGGYGYTF. The variable domain in full, with the rest retrieved from reference TRBV5-4 and TRBJ1-2, is ETGVTQSPTHLIKTRGQQVTLRCSSQSGHNTVSWYQQALGQGPQFIFQYYREEENGRGNFPPRFSGLQFPNYSSELNVNALELDDSALYLCASSLAGTGGYGYTFGSGTRLTVV.

The CDR3, as DNA: TGTGCCAGCAGCGTAGATTCGGGGGACGAGCAGTACTTC. Protein sequence: CASSVDSGDEQYF. The chain carries TRBV9 and TRBJ2-7, with D tentatively TRBD2 (6 bases). The CDR3 extends over 13 amino acids. Trimming removed 0 bases at V and 5 bases at J, with 9 bases between. CDR1 and CDR2 from the germline V gene are SGDLS and YYNGEE.

The genes are TRBV5-1 and TRBJ1-3; D is ambiguous. This CDR3 contains 15 residues. V lost 0 bases and J lost 0, with 7 bases in between. Germline CDR1 reads SGHRS; CDR2 reads YFSETQ. Here the CDR3 reads CASSLAPHSGNTIYF. CDR3 coding DNA: TGCGCCAGCAGCTTGGCCCCCCACTCTGGAAACACCATATATTTT.

The chain is built from TRBV4-3 and TRBJ2-3; D is unresolved. V was clipped by 0 bases and J by 7 bases, with 5 bases between them. The CDR3 covers 12 residues. Per germline, CDR1 LGHNA and CDR2 YSLEER. Here the CDR3 reads CASSQDWNTQYF. The CDR3 DNA is TGCGCCAGCAGCCAAGATTGGAATACGCAGTATTTT.

The genes are TRBV7-9 and TRBJ2-1; D may be TRBD1 (6 bases). Germline V lookup: CDR1 SEHNR, CDR2 FQNEAQ (reference sequence). This CDR3 has 16 residues. Between the trimmed V and J ends, which lost 5 bases and 7 bases, there was a span of 21 bases. CDR3 residues: CASSEARTEDTNEQFF. CDR3 DNA: TGTGCCAGCAGCGAAGCACGGACAGAGGATACGAATGAGCAGTTCTTC.

V gene TRBV5-4 combines with J gene TRBJ2-1, with 11 bases aligning to TRBD2. The CDR3 runs to 16 residues. Germline loops: CDR1 SGHNT, CDR2 YYREEE (reference sequence). The V and J ends lost 3 bases and 4 bases, in that order; junction bases with no gene match: 6. CDR3 DNA sequence: TGTGCCAGCAGCTGGGGGGGACTAGCGGCATACAATGAGCAGTTCTTC. Translation: CASSWGGLAAYNEQFF.